The 21 T cell receptor beta chains in this list originate from one sample, sequenced in a study of blood T cell repertoires in COVID-19. Using immunoSEQ multiplex PCR, the repertoire was profiled, and TCRdb retains in-frame clones only, with some absent. The sample comprises under 150,000 clones, 65% to 85% of which are singletons, and 4% rests with the top ten. The sequencing input was peripheral blood. All receptors come from a woman in her sixties or seventies with acute or convalescent COVID-19.

CDR3 nucleotides: TGCGCCAGCAGAGCGGGATCTCAGGAGACCCAGTACTTC. Its protein is CASRAGSQETQYF. V gene TRBV10-2 combines with J gene TRBJ2-5; 7 bases are a match to TRBD2. The length of the CDR3 is 13 residues. Germline trimming cut 6 bases from V and 5 bases from J; bases unmatched to any gene: 6. Germline lookup yields CDR1 WSHSY and CDR2 SAAADI.

J is TRBJ2-1 and V is TRBV21-1; TRBD1, as called in the table, went unchecked against the DNA. TRBV21-1 is designated a pseudogene. The CDR3 runs 17 residues. CDR3 sequence: CASSFLRDRGSYNEQFF. The DNA for the CDR3 is TGTGCCAGCAGTTTTCTCCGGGACAGGGGATCTTACAATGAGCAGTTCTTC.

V is TRBV6-2 or TRBV6-3 and J is TRBJ1-1; D is ambiguous. The germline V gene encodes CDR1 MNHEY and CDR2 SVGEGT. V lost 2 bases to trimming and J lost 0 bases, with 13 bases between them. The CDR3 sequence is 16 residues long. DNA for the CDR3: TGTGCCAGCAGTTACGCCGACGGGTATATGAACACTGAAGCTTTCTTT. Protein sequence: CASSYADGYMNTEAFF.

This clone showed up just once. This chain links TRBV19 with TRBJ2-7; D perhaps matches TRBD2 (5 bases). Germline CDR1 is LNHDA and CDR2 is SQIVND (reference sequence). CDR3 length equals 17 residues. The V gene lost 4 bases and the J gene lost 2 bases, with 21 bases spanning the gap. The CDR3 sequence is CASSTMPPGSSTYEQYF. The CDR3 DNA is TGTGCCAGTAGTACCATGCCGCCGGGATCCTCTACCTACGAGCAGTACTTC.

Only one count was recorded for this clone. The rearrangement joins TRBV7-2 to TRBJ1-1, with no clear D. The CDR3 consists of 13 residues. CDR1 is SGHTA, CDR2 FQGNSA, per germline. Trimming stripped 1 base from V and 6 bases from J, with 9 bases between. CDR3 amino acids: CASSLGRRAEAFF. The CDR3 DNA follows: TGTGCCAGCAGCTTAGGGCGGAGGGCTGAAGCTTTCTTT.

The chain couples TRBV15 to TRBJ1-5, with TRBD1 matching 7 bases. This CDR3 spans 15 amino acids. The ends lost 3 bases at V and 9 bases at J; junction bases unmatched: 11. Germline V gene lookup returns CDR1 LNHNV and CDR2 YYDKDF (reference sequence). The CDR3 coding sequence is TGTGCCACCAGCAGGGACATGACAGGGCATCGGCCCCAGCATTTT. Translated, it gives CATSRDMTGHRPQHF.

The J gene is TRBJ1-1, the V gene TRBV28; the D is unclear. The CDR3 consists of 12 residues. V was shortened by 5 bases and J by 6 bases, with 10 bases between the two germline ends. CDR1 and CDR2 (germline): MDHEN, SYDVKM. Written as DNA, the CDR3 is TGTGCCAGCAGTGGGCAGTCCCCTGAAGCTTTCTTT. It yields the protein CASSGQSPEAFF.

Here the CDR3 reads CASSPRTDGEKLFF. The CDR3 region has the DNA TGCGCCAGCAGCCCCCGGACAGACGGGGAAAAACTGTTTTTT. The chain employs TRBV5-1 and TRBJ1-4; D is possibly TRBD1 (6 bases). CDR1 is SGHRS and CDR2 is YFSETQ in the germline V gene. V lost 4 bases and J lost 8, with 15 bases in between. This CDR3 is 14 amino acids long. Together with reference TRBV5-1 and TRBJ1-4, the CDR3 gives the full variable domain: KAGVTQTPRYLIKTRGQQVTLSCSPISGHRSVSWYQQTPGQGLQFLFEYFSETQRNKGNFPGRFSGRQFSNSRSEMNVSTLELGDSALYLCASSPRTDGEKLFFGSGTQLSVL.

The rearrangement links TRBV7-9 to TRBJ1-5, with 8 positions matching TRBD1. V dropped 4 bases and J dropped 6; count of bases not matched to a gene: 17. Germline lookup yields CDR1 SEHNR and CDR2 FQNEAQ (reference sequence). This CDR3 has 18 amino acids. Here the CDR3 reads CASSWGQGAKGWGQPQHF. The CDR3 bases are TGTGCCAGCAGCTGGGGGCAGGGGGCAAAAGGTTGGGGTCAGCCCCAGCATTTT. The full variable domain, with the rest looked up from reference TRBV7-9 and TRBJ1-5, is DTGVSQNPRHKITKRGQNVTFRCDPISEHNRLYWYRQTLGQGPEFLTYFQNEAQLEKSRLLSDRFSAERPKGSFSTLEIQRTEQGDSAMYLCASSWGQGAKGWGQPQHFGDGTRLSIL.

V is TRBV5-4 and J is TRBJ2-3; TRBD2 aligns across 12 bases. Trimming took 2 bases from V and 5 from J; bases not matched to a gene: 6. Germline CDR1 reads SGHNT; CDR2 reads YYREEE (reference sequence). The CDR3 extends over 16 amino acids. This CDR3 reads CASSLQLAGGGDTQYF. The CDR3 DNA reads TGTGCCAGCAGCTTACAACTAGCGGGAGGAGGAGATACGCAGTATTTT.

The V call is TRBV20-1, the J call TRBJ2-7; tentative D call: TRBD2 (5 bases). CDR3 length: 11 amino acids. CDR1 DFQATT and CDR2 SNEGSKA come from the germline V gene (reference sequence). The V end was cut by 6 bases, the J end by 4 bases, with 10 bases between. The CDR3 is CSAPRTYEQYF. CDR3 coding DNA: TGCAGTGCCCCACGGACTTACGAGCAGTACTTC.

J is TRBJ2-1 and V is TRBV27, with D uncertain. Germline assignment: CDR1 MNHEY and CDR2 SMNVEV (reference sequence). V was pared by 5 bases and J by 0 bases, with 11 bases between. The CDR3 covers 15 residues. In DNA form, the CDR3 reads TGTGCCAGCAGTCCGGCGGCGAGCTCCTACAATGAGCAGTTCTTC. Its translation is CASSPAASSYNEQFF.

This clone was observed a handful of times. The chain recombines TRBV4-2 with TRBJ2-6, with D possibly TRBD1 on 6 matching bases. Germline assignment: CDR1 LGHNA and CDR2 YNFKEQ. The CDR3 covers 16 residues. V lost 0 bases, J lost 3 bases, and 9 bases lay in between. The CDR3 loop is CASSQEGGVGANVLTF. The DNA of the CDR3 is TGTGCCAGCAGCCAAGAAGGGGGAGTTGGGGCCAACGTCCTGACTTTC.

The chain has TRBV5-1 and TRBJ2-1, with TRBD1 matching 8 bases. In germline, CDR1 is SGHRS, CDR2 YFSETQ. Trimming took 2 bases from V and 6 from J; bases not matched to a gene: 4. The length of the CDR3 is 14 residues. CDR3 sequence: CASSFRDRSNEQFF. DNA of the CDR3: TGCGCCAGCAGCTTTCGGGACAGGTCCAATGAGCAGTTCTTC.

The chain uses TRBV28 and TRBJ2-3; maybe TRBD1 (6 bases). CDR1 is MDHEN, CDR2 SYDVKM, per germline. Trimming left V 3 bases short and J 7 bases short, with 14 bases between. CDR3 size: 14 residues. This CDR3 is CASSFIGGAYTQYF. As DNA, the CDR3 is TGTGCCAGCAGTTTCATTGGGGGCGCATATACGCAGTATTTT.

The gene calls are TRBV28 and TRBJ2-1; 10 nucleotides align to TRBD2. The CDR3 runs to 20 residues. CDR1 is MDHEN and CDR2 is SYDVKM in the germline V gene. V was clipped by 2 bases and J by 0 bases; unmatched bases: 13. CDR3 sequence (DNA): TGTGCCAGCAGTTTAAGGGAATTAGCGGGAGGTACGAGCTCCTACAATGAGCAGTTCTTC. Residues: CASSLRELAGGTSSYNEQFF.

The chain couples TRBV19 to TRBJ1-5, with 7 bases identical to TRBD1. CDR3 length equals 15 residues. Germline loops: CDR1 LNHDA, CDR2 SQIVND (reference sequence). Losses at the gene ends were 0 bases for V and 6 bases for J; bases not matched to a gene: 5. CDR3 sequence (DNA): TGTGCCAGTAGTATAGAACCGACAGGGAGTCAGCCCCAGCATTTT. Its protein product is CASSIEPTGSQPQHF.

The V and J genes are TRBV25-1 and TRBJ1-3; possibly TRBD1 for D (5 bases). The CDR3 is 15 residues long. From germline, CDR1 is MGHDK and CDR2 SYGVNS. The V end lost 6 bases, the J end lost 0 bases, and 12 bases lay between the germline ends. CDR3 bases: TGTGCCAGCAGGGGGCTGGGTGTCTCTGGAAACACCATATATTTT. Translated: CASRGLGVSGNTIYF.

The chain couples TRBV6-5 to TRBJ2-1; 14 bases fit TRBD2. CDR1 and CDR2 (germline): MNHEY, SVGAGI. The CDR3 contains 15 residues. V was pared by 5 bases and J by 6 bases, with 3 bases of the junction left unmatched. In DNA, the CDR3 is TGTGCCAGCAGTCAGACTAGCGGGAGGGTCAATGAGCAGTTCTTC. This encodes CASSQTSGRVNEQFF.

The chain recombines TRBV30 with TRBJ1-1, with D unclear. Germline assignment: CDR1 GTSNPN and CDR2 SVGIG (reference sequence). Trimming pared 2 bases from V and 6 bases from J, leaving 7 bases between. This CDR3 has 11 amino acids. The DNA of the CDR3 is TGTGCCTGGAGTCCGGTACCTGAAGCTTTCTTT. Encoded protein: CAWSPVPEAFF.

V usage is TRBV28 and J usage is TRBJ1-1; D call uncertain. V shed 7 bases and J shed 0 bases, with 9 bases lying between them. Germline CDR1 reads MDHEN; CDR2 reads SYDVKM. The CDR3 consists of 13 residues. The CDR3 DNA reads TGTGCCAGCAACCTGGAGGTGAACACTGAAGCTTTCTTT. This translates into CASNLEVNTEAFF.